The 22 T cell receptor beta chains listed next were all sequenced from one sample in a study of CD8 T cells in ankylosing spondylitis. Whole-study findings and limits: Characteristic, it appeared, of ankylosing spondylitis blood was a TCR beta motif of roughly eight highly homologous variants.

MiXCR, applied by TCRdb to the 5' RACE reads, yields one record per CDR3 protein. Of approximately 220,000 distinct CDR3 sequences listed, 15% to 20% are singletons. For these TCRs, the target antigens are not known. The sequencing sample was made of blood, either unsorted or a sorted T cell fraction (not recorded which). These receptor sequences come from a male donor with ankylosing spondylitis.

This clonotype was seen repeatedly, ten times or more. CDR3 protein: CSARDRSRIYSPLHF. CDR3 DNA: TGCAGTGCTAGAGACAGGTCCCGTATATATTCACCCCTCCACTTT. The chain carries TRBV20-1 and TRBJ1-6; no clear D. V was cut by 0 bases and J by 8 bases, with 14 bases left in between. The V gene's germline CDR1 is DFQATT and CDR2 SNEGSKA (reference sequence). The CDR3 runs 15 residues.

This clonotype was seen a few times. This chain joins TRBV4-2 and TRBJ1-2; D gene uncertain. Per germline, CDR1 LGHNA and CDR2 YNFKEQ. The length of the CDR3 is 18 residues. The V end lost 2 bases, the J end lost 0 bases, and 19 bases lay between the germline ends. CDR3 residues: CASSQLTAAAPSNYGYTF. Written as DNA, the CDR3 is TGTGCCAGCAGCCAACTTACGGCGGCAGCGCCCTCTAACTATGGCTACACCTTC.

The V and J genes are TRBV20-1 and TRBJ2-1, with D hard to call. This CDR3 is 18 amino acids long. Germline-derived CDR1 and CDR2 are DFQATT and SNEGSKA (reference sequence). With 5 bases removed from V and 6 bases from J, the gap between germline ends came to 29 bases. CDR3: CSAPRLYDQILSFNEQFF. CDR3 nucleotides: TGCAGTGCTCCTCGTCTATATGATCAAATCTTATCTTTCAATGAGCAGTTCTTC.

The rearrangement links TRBV11-1 to TRBJ2-1, with TRBD2 matching over 9 bases. Germline V gene data show CDR1 as SGHAT and CDR2 as FQDESV (reference sequence). J gave up 6 bases and V 3 bases, and 6 bases lay outside the gene matches. This CDR3 contains 15 residues. The CDR3: CASSFSGSIGNEQFF. The DNA for the CDR3 is TGTGCCAGCAGCTTTAGCGGGAGTATTGGCAATGAGCAGTTCTTC.

This clonotype showed up many times. This sequence joins TRBV4-3 and TRBJ2-1; D not resolved. The CDR3 loop spans 13 amino acids. CDR1 and CDR2 from the germline V gene are LGHNA and YSLEER. Trimming cost V 0 bases and J 9 bases, with 9 bases left between them. DNA for the CDR3: TGCGCCAGCAGCCAAGATCTGGAAAGTGAGCAGTTCTTC. Translation: CASSQDLESEQFF.

The DNA for the CDR3 is TGTGCCAGCAGCTCCAAAGACTATGACGGGAGGGTCGGGGCCGGGGAGCTGTTTTTT. This codes for CASSSKDYDGRVGAGELFF. The chain recombines TRBV13 with TRBJ2-2; 8 nucleotides line up with TRBD2. V trimming: 4 bases; J trimming: 6 bases; junction bases outside the gene matches: 19. The CDR3 covers 19 residues. The germline CDR1 and CDR2 sequences are PRHDT and FYEKMQ (reference sequence).

V and J are TRBV6-5 and TRBJ1-1; D is undetermined. The CDR3 spans 13 residues. The V end was cut by 6 bases, the J end by 1 base, with 9 bases between. The germline V gene has CDR1 MNHEY and CDR2 SVGAGI. CDR3 sequence (DNA): TGTGCCAGCAGATCAGCGGGGAACACTGAAGCTTTCTTT. Its translation is CASRSAGNTEAFF.

V usage is TRBV20-1 and J usage is TRBJ1-1; tentative D call: TRBD1 (5 bases). CDR3 size: 13 residues. V was pared by 7 bases and J by 1 base, with 13 bases between. The germline gives CDR1 DFQATT, CDR2 SNEGSKA (reference sequence). CDR3 sequence: CSGQQVKNTEAFF. The CDR3 coding sequence is TGCAGTGGCCAACAGGTAAAGAACACTGAAGCTTTCTTT.

The V and J genes are TRBV28 and TRBJ1-2, with 9 bases matching TRBD1. V shed 5 bases, J shed 2 bases, and the junction held 6 bases outside the gene matches. The CDR3 is made up of 15 amino acids. Germline loops: CDR1 MDHEN, CDR2 SYDVKM. CDR3: CASSTGQGGNYGYTF. The DNA of the CDR3 is TGTGCCAGCAGTACGGGACAGGGAGGCAACTATGGCTACACCTTC.

This clonotype appeared many times. The genes are TRBV4-3 and TRBJ2-1; D possibly corresponds to TRBD1 (5 bases). This CDR3 spans 15 amino acids. V lost 4 bases, J lost 4 bases, and 14 bases lay in between. The germline CDR1 and CDR2 sequences are LGHNA and YSLEER. CDR3 bases: TGCGCCAGCAGCCCTTGGCAGGGATCTTACAATGAGCAGTTCTTC. It specifies CASSPWQGSYNEQFF.

The chain combines TRBV7-2 with TRBJ2-3, with D maybe TRBD2 (5 bases). CDR1 SGHTA and CDR2 FQGNSA come from the germline V gene. V gave up 5 bases and J gave up 3 bases, with 18 bases separating them. The CDR3 is 16 amino acids. CDR3 sequence reads: CASSPGVAIGTDTQYF. Here the CDR3 DNA reads TGTGCCAGCAGCCCCGGAGTAGCGATCGGAACAGATACGCAGTATTTT.

The rearrangement links TRBV9 to TRBJ1-5, with a possible D match to TRBD1 (6 bases). With 3 bases removed from V and 0 bases from J, the gap between germline ends came to 10 bases. The CDR3 sequence is 15 residues long. Germline V CDR1 and CDR2: SGDLS, YYNGEE. DNA for the CDR3: TGTGCCAGCAGCGCGGACAGCTATAGCAATCAGCCCCAGCATTTT. Translated, it gives CASSADSYSNQPQHF.

This chain uses TRBV27 with TRBJ2-1; TRBD2 aligns across 14 bases. J was trimmed by 9 bases and V by 2 bases; bases with no gene match: 3. The germline CDR1 and CDR2 sequences are MNHEY and SMNVEV (reference sequence). CDR3 size: 15 residues. As DNA, the CDR3 is TGTGCCAGCAGTTTAGGACTAGCGGGAGGACCTGAGCAGTTCTTC. Protein sequence: CASSLGLAGGPEQFF.

The chain links TRBV7-9 to TRBJ2-5; D perhaps matches TRBD2 (5 bases). The germline V gene has CDR1 SEHNR and CDR2 FQNEAQ (reference sequence). The germline V and J ends were trimmed by 4 bases and 4 bases, with 19 bases remaining between them. The CDR3 extends over 16 amino acids. In nucleotides, the CDR3 is TGTGCCAGCAGCTCCGAGGGTTGGACTGGTAGAGAGACCCAGTACTTC. Its protein product is CASSSEGWTGRETQYF.

The chain links TRBV4-1 to TRBJ1-1; possible D gene TRBD1, 5 bases. Germline V gene sequence: CDR1 MGHRA, CDR2 YSYEKL. This CDR3 has 13 residues. V lost 5 bases and J 3 bases, leaving 10 bases between the germline ends. In DNA, the CDR3 is TGCGCCAGCAGCGAGAGGGGTTACACTGAAGCTTTCTTT. Protein product: CASSERGYTEAFF.

The chain has TRBV5-1 and TRBJ2-7; D gene uncertain. Trimming removed 1 base from V and 6 bases from J, with 17 bases in between. Per germline, CDR1 SGHRS and CDR2 YFSETQ. This CDR3 is built from 15 residues. The CDR3 region is CASSLFAPINREQYF. CDR3 bases: TGCGCCAGCAGCTTGTTTGCCCCAATAAATCGCGAGCAGTACTTC.

CDR3 coding DNA: TGCGCCAGCAGTCAATCACGCAGGTCCTTTTCCTACAATGAGCAGTTCTTC. Translating it yields CASSQSRRSFSYNEQFF. This chain links TRBV23-1 with TRBJ2-1; no firm D call. TRBV23-1 counts as an open reading frame of uncertain function. V lost 0 bases, J lost 1 base, and 13 bases lay in between. The CDR3 sequence is 17 residues long.

The chain recombines TRBV20-1 with TRBJ2-5, with TRBD2 as a possible D gene (5 bases). V was trimmed by 3 bases and J by 2 bases, leaving 13 bases between them. The CDR3 sequence is 14 residues long. The germline gives CDR1 DFQATT, CDR2 SNEGSKA (reference sequence). CDR3 nucleotides: TGCAGTGCTAGGGAGGCGGACCCGCAAGAGACCCAGTACTTC. Translating it yields CSAREADPQETQYF.

This chain connects TRBV7-9 to TRBJ1-2, with D uncertain. The CDR3 runs 12 residues. V was shortened by 1 base and J by 8 bases, with 8 bases between the two germline ends. CDR1 and CDR2 (germline): SEHNR, FQNEAQ (reference sequence). The CDR3 DNA reads TGTGCCAGCAGCTTAGGGACCTCGGGCTACACCTTC. Protein: CASSLGTSGYTF.

The rearrangement uses TRBV20-1 and TRBJ2-1, with 13 bases aligning to TRBD2. The CDR3 loop spans 16 amino acids. J gave up 7 bases and V 0 bases, and 6 bases lay outside the gene matches. Germline V CDR1 and CDR2: DFQATT, SNEGSKA (reference sequence). CDR3: CSARDRTSGSRNEQFF. CDR3 sequence (DNA): TGCAGTGCTAGAGACAGGACTAGCGGGAGTAGGAATGAGCAGTTCTTC.

The chain uses TRBV4-1 and TRBJ1-1, with D uncertain. V lost 0 bases to trimming and J lost 0 bases, with 8 bases between them. Germline CDR1 reads MGHRA; CDR2 reads YSYEKL. The CDR3 has 15 residues. In nucleotides, the CDR3 is TGCGCCAGCAGCCAAGACCCAGAAATGAACACTGAAGCTTTCTTT. This sequence encodes CASSQDPEMNTEAFF.

This clonotype has a handful of counts. This chain joins TRBV7-2 and TRBJ2-3, with 9 bases identical to TRBD2. This CDR3 region has 16 residues. V shed 1 base and J 0 bases; nucleotides not matched to a gene: 2. CDR1 and CDR2 from the germline V gene are SGHTA and FQGNSA. The DNA of the CDR3 is TGTGCCAGCAGCTTAGTAGCGGGGGAGAGCACAGATACGCAGTATTTT. Translating it yields CASSLVAGESTDTQYF.